This T cell receptor (beta chain) comes out of a study of shared clonotypes between healthy human individuals. The study's findings and limits: Specimens sampled were limited to blood, with tissue repertoires likely differing. Rarefaction gave evidence that sorted-subset sequencing remained incomplete despite large depth.

The CDR3 sequence is 14 residues long. The trim removed 3 bases at V and 8 bases at J, leaving 7 bases unmatched. Germline CDR1 is SGHVS and CDR2 is FQNEAQ. The assay was run at deep level. Over several immunoSEQ plates, each subset's genomic DNA was distributed in even portions. Method: immunoSEQ multiplex PCR; TCRdb's copy keeps in-frame clones and lacks some. The table has millions of clones, about 93% seen once. With respect to this clone: Its antigen remains unidentified.

Terminally differentiated effector memory CD45RA+ cells were excluded from the naive CD8 cells, which were CD45RO-negative and positively selected for CCR7. The V call is TRBV7-8, the J call TRBJ2-1; 7 positions match TRBD2. Sample: naive CD8+ T cells from PBMCs. This TCR derives from a man younger than 30 in good health. Some clones in this sample may be carry-over from other donors' samples. Here the CDR3 DNA reads TGTGCCAGCAGCTTGGGGGAGCGGGGCCATGAGCAGTTCTTC. As protein: CASSLGERGHEQFF.